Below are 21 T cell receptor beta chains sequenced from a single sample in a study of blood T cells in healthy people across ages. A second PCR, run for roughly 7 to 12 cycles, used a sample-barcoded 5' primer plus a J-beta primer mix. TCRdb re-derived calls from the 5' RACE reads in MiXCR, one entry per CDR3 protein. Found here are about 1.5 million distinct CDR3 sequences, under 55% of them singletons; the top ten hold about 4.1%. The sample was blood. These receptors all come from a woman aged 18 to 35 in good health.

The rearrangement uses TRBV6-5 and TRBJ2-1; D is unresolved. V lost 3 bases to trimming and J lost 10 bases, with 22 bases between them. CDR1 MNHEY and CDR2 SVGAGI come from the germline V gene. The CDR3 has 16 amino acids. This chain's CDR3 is CASSYSDTSISYEQFF. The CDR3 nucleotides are TGTGCCAGCAGTTATTCGGATACCTCCATCTCCTACGAGCAGTTCTTC.

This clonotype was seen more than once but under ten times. For the CDR3, the DNA is TGTGCCAGCAGCTTCGTCGGTCCCTACGAGCAGTACTTC. Its translation: CASSFVGPYEQYF. The rearrangement uses TRBV7-2 and TRBJ2-7; no firm D call. The germline V gene has CDR1 SGHTA and CDR2 FQGNSA. V shed 3 bases and J shed 2 bases, with 8 bases lying between them. CDR3 length equals 13 residues.

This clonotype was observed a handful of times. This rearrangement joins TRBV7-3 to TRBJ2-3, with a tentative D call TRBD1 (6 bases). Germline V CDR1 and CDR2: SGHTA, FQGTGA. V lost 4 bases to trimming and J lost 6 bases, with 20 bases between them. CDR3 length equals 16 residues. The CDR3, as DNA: TGTGCCAGCAGCTCTCGAGGGGGATACTACCCCGATACGCAGTATTTT. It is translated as CASSSRGGYYPDTQYF.

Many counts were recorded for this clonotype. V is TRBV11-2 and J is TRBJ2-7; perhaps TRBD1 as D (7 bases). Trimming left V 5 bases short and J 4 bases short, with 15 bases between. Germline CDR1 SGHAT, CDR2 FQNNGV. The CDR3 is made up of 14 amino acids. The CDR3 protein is CASSLIAGGYEQYF. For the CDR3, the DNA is TGTGCCAGCAGCCTCATCGCAGGGGGGTACGAGCAGTACTTC.

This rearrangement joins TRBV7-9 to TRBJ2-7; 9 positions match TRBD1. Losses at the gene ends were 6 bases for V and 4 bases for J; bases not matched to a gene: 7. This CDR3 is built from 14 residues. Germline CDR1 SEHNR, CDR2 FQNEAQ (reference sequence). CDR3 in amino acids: CASSKVGQGYEQYF. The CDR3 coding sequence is TGTGCCAGCAGTAAAGTAGGACAGGGGTACGAGCAGTACTTC.

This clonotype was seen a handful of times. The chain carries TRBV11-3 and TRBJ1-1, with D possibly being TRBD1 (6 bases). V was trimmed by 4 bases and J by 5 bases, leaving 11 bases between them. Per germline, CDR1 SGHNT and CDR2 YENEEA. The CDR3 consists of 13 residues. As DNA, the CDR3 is TGTGCCAGCAGCTCAAAAAGGGGGACTGAAGCTTTCTTT. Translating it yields CASSSKRGTEAFF.

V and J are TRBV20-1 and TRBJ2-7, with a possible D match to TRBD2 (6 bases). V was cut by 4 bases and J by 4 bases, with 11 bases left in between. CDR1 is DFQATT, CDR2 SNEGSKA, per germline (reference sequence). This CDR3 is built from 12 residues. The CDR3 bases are TGCAGTGCTACGGTCGGGAGATACGAGCAGTACTTC. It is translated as CSATVGRYEQYF.

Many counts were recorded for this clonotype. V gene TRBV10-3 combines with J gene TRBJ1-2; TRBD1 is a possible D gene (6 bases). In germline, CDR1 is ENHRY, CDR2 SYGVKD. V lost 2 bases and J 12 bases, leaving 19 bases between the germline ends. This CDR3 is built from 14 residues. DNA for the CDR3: TGTGCCATCAGTGAGGCGGGGGCAGTGGGGCTTCACACCTTC. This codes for CAISEAGAVGLHTF.

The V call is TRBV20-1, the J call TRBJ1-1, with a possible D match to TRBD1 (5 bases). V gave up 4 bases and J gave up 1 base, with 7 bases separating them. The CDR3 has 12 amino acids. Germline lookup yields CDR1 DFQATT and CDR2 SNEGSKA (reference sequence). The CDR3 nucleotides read TGCAGTGCTACGGACAAGAACACTGAAGCTTTCTTT. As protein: CSATDKNTEAFF.

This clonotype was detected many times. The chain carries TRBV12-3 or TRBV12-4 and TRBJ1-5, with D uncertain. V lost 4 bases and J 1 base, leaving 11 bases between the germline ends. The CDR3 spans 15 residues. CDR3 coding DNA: TGTGCCAGCAGTTCCGCAGGAGCGAGCAATCAGCCCCAGCATTTT. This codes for CASSSAGASNQPQHF.

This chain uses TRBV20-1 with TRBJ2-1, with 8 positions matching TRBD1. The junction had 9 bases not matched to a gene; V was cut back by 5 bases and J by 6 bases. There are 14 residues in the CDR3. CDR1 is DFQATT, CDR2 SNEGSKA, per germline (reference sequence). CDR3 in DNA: TGCAGTGCTGGACAGGGTACCTCTACCAATGAGCAGTTCTTC. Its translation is CSAGQGTSTNEQFF.

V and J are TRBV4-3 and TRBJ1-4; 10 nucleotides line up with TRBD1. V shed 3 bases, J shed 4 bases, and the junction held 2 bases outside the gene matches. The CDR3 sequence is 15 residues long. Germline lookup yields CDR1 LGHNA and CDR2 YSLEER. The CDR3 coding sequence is TGCGCCAGCAGCCAGTGGACAGGGGGTAATGAAAAACTGTTTTTT. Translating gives CASSQWTGGNEKLFF.

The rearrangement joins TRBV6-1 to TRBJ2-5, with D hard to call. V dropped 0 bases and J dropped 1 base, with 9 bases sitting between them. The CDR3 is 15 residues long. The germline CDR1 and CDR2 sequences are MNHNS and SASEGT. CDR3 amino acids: CASSEARRSQETQYF. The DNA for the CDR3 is TGTGCCAGCAGTGAAGCCAGGAGAAGCCAAGAGACCCAGTACTTC.

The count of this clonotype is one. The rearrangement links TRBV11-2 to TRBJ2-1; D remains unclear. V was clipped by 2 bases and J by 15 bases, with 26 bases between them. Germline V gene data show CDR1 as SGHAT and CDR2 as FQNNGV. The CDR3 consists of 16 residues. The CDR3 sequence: CASSLIPIRTLSQLFF. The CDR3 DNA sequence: TGTGCCAGCAGCTTAATACCAATCAGAACTCTTTCCCAGCTGTTCTTC.

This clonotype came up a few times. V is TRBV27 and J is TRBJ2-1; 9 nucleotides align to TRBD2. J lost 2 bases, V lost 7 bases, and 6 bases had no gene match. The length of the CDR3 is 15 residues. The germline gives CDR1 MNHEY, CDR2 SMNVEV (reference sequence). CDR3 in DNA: TGTGCCAGCACACCGCTAGCGGGGCCCTACAATGAGCAGTTCTTC. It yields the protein CASTPLAGPYNEQFF.

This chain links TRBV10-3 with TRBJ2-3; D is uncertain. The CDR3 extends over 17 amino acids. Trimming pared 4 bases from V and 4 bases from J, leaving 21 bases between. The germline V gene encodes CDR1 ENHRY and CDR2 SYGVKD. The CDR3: CAISGVGGLQPPDTQYF. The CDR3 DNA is TGTGCCATCAGTGGAGTGGGCGGCTTACAGCCCCCAGATACGCAGTATTTT.

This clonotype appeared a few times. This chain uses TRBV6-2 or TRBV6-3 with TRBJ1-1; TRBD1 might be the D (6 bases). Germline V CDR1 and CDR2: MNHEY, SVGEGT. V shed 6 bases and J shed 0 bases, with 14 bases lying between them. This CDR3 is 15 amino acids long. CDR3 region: CASSPGTSMNTEAFF. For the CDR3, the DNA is TGTGCCAGCAGCCCGGGGACAAGCATGAACACTGAAGCTTTCTTT.

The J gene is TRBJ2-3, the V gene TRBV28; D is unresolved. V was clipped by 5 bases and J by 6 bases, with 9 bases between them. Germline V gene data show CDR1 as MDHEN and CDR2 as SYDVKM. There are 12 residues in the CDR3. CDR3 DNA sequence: TGTGCCAGCAGTACAACGAAGGATACGCAGTATTTT. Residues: CASSTTKDTQYF.

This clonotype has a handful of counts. As DNA, the CDR3 is TGCAGCGTTGACCGGTTAGCGGGATCGGTGGAGACCCAGTACTTC. Residues: CSVDRLAGSVETQYF. J is TRBJ2-5 and V is TRBV29-1; 8 nucleotides line up with TRBD2. After removal of 3 bases from V and 5 bases from J, the junction contained 11 bases not matched to a gene. Per the germline V gene, CDR1 is SQVTM and CDR2 is ANQGSEA. The CDR3 sequence is 15 residues long.

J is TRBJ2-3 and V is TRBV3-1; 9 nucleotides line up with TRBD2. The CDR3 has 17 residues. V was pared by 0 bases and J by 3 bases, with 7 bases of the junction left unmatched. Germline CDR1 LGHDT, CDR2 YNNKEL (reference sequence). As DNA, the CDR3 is TGTGCCAGCAGCCAAGACCAAGCGGGGGGTTGGACAGATACGCAGTATTTT. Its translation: CASSQDQAGGWTDTQYF.

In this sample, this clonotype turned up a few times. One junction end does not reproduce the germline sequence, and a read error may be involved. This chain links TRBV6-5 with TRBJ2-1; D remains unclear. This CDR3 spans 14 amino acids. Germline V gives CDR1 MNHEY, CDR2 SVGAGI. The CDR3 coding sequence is TGTGCCAGCAGTCACTCGAGAGAATACAATGAGCAGTTCTTC. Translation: CASSHSREYNEQFF.